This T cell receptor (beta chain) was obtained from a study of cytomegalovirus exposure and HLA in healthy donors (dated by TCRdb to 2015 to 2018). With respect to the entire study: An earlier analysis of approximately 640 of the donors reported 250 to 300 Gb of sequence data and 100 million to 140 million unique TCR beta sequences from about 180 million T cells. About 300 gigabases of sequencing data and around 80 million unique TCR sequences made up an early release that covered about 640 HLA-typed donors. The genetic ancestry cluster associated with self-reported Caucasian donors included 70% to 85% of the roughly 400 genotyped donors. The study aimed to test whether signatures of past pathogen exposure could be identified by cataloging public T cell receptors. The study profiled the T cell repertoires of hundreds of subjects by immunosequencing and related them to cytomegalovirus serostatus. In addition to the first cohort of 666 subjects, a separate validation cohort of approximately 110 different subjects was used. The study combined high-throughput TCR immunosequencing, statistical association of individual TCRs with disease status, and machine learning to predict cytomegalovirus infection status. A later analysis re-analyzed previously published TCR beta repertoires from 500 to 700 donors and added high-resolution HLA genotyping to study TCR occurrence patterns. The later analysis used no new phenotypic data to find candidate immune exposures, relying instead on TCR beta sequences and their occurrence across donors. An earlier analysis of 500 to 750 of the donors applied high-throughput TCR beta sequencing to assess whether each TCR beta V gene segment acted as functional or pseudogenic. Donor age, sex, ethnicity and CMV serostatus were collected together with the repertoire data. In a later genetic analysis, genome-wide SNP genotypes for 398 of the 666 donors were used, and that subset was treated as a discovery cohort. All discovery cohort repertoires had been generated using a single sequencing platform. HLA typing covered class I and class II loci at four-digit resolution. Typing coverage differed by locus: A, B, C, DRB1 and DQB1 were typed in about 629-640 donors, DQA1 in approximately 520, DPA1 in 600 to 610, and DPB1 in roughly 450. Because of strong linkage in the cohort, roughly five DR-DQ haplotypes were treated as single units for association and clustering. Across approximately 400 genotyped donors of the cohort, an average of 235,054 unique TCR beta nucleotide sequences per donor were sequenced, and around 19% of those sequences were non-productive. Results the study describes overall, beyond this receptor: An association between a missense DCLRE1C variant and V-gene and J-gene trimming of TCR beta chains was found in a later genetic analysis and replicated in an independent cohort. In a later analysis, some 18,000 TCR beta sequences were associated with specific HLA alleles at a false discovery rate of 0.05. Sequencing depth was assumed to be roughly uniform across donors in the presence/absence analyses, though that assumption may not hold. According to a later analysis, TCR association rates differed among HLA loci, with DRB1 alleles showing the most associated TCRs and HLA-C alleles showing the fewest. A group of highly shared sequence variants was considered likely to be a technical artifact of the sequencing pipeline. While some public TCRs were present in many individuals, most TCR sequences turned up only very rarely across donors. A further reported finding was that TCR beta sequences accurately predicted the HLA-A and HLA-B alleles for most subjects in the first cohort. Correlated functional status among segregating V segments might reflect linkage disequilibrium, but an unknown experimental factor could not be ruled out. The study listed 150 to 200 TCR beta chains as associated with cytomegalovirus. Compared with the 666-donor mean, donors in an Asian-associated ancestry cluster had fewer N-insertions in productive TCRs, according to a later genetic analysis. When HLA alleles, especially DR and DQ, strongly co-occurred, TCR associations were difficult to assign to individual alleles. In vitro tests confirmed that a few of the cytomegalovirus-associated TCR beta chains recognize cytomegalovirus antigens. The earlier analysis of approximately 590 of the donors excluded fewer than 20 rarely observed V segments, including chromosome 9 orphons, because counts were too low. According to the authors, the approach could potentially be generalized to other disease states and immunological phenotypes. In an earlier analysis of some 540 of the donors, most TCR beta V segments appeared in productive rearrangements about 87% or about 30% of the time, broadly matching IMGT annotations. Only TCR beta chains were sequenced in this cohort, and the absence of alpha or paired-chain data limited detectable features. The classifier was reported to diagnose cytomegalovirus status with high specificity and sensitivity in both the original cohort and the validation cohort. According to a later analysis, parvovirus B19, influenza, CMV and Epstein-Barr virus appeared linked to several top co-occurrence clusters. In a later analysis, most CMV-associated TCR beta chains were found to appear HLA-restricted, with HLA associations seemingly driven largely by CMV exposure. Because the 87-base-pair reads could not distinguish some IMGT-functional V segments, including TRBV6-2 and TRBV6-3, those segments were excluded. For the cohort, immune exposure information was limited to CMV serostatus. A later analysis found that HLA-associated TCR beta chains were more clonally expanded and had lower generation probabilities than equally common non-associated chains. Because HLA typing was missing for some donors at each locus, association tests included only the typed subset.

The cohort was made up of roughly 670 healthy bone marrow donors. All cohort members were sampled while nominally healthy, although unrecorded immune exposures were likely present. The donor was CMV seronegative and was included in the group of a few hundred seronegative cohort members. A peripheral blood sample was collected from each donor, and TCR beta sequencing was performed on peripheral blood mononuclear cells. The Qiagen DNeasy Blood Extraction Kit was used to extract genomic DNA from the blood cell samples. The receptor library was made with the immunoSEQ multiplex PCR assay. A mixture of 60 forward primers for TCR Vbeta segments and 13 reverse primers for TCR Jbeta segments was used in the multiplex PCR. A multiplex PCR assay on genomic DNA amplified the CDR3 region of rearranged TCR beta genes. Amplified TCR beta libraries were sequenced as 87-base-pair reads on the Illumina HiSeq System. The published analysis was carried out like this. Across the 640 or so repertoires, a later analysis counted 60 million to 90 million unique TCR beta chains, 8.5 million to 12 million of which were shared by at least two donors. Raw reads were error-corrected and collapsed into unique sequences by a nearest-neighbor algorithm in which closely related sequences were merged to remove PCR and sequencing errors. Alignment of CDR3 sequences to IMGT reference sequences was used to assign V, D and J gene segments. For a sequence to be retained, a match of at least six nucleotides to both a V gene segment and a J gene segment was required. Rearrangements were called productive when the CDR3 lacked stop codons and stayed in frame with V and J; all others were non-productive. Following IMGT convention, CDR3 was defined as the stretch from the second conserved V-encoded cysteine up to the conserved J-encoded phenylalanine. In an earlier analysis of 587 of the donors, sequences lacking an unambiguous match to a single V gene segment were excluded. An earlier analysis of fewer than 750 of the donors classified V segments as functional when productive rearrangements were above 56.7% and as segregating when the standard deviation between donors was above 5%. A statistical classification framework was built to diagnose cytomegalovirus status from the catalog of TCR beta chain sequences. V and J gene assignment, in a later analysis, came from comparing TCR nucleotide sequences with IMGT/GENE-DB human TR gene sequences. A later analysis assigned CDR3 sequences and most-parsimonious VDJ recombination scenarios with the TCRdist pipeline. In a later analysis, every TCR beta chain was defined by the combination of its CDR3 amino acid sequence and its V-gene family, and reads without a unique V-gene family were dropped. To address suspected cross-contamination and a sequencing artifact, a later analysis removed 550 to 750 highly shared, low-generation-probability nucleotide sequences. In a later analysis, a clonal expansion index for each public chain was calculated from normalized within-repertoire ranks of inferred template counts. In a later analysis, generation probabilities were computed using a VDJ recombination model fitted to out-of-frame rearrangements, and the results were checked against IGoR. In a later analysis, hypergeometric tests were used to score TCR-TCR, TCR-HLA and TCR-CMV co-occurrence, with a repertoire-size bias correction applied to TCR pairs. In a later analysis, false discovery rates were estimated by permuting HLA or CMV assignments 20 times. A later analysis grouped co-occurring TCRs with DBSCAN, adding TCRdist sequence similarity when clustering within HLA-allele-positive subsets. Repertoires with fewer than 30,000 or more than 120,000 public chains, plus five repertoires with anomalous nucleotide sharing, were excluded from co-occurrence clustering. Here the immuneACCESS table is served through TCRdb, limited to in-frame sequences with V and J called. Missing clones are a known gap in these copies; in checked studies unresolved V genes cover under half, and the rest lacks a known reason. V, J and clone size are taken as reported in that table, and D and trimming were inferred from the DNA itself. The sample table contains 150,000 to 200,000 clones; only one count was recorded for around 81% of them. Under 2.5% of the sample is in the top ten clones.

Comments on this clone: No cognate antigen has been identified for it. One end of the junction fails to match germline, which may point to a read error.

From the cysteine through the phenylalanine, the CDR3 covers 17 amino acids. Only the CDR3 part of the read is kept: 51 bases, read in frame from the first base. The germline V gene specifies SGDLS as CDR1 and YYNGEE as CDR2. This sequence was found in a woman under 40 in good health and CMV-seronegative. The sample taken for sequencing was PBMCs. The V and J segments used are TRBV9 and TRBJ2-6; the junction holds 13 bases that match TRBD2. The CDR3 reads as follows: CASRGLAGTSGANGLTF. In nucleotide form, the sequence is TGTGCCAGCAGGGGACTAGCGGGGACATCTGGGGCCAACGGCCTGACTTTC.